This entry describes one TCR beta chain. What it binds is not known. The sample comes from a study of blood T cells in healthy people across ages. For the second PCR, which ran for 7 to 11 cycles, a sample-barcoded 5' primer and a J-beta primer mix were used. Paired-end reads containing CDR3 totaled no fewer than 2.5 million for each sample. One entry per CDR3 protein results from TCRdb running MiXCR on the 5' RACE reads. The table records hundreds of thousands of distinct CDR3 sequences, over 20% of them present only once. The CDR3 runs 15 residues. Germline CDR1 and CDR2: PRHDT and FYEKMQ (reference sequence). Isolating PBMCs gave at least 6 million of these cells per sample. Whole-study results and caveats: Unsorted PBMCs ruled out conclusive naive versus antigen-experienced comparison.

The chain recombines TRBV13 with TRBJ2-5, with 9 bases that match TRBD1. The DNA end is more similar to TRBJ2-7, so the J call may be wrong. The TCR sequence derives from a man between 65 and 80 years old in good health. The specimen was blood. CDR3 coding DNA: TGTGCCAGCAGCTTAGGTGGGACAGGGTTTTACGAGCAGTACTTC. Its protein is CASSLGGTGFYEQYF.